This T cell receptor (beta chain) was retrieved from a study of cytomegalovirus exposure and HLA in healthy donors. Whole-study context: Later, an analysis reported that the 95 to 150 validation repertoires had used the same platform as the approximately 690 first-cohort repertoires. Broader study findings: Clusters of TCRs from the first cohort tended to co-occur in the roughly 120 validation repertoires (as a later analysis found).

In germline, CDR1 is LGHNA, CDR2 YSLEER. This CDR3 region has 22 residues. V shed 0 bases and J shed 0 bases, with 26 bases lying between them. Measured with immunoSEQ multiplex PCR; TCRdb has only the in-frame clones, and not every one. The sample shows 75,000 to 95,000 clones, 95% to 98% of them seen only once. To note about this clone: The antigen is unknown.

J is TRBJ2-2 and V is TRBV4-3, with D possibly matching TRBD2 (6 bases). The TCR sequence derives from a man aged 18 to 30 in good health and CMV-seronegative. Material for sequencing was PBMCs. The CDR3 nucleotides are TGCGCCAGCAGCCAAGAAGGGGCGATGGGTCTCCCAGCGGGCCCGAACACCGGGGAGCTGTTTTTT. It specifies CASSQEGAMGLPAGPNTGELFF.